This T cell receptor (beta chain) was sequenced during a study of CD8 T cells in ankylosing spondylitis. Regarding the study as a whole: Seven to nine highly homologous variants made up a TCR beta motif that seemed to typify ankylosing spondylitis blood. Disease-linked clones reportedly showed significant enrichment in matched ankylosing spondylitis synovial fluid. Relatively rare in peripheral blood, disease-linked clones were also CD8+.

CDR3 length: 15 amino acids. Germline trimming cut 4 bases from V and 7 bases from J; bases unmatched to any gene: 8. Turning to this clonotype: Its specificity is not known.

Quantitative 5'-RACE with molecular barcodes produced the TCR beta libraries. MiXCR, applied by TCRdb to the 5' RACE reads, yields one record per CDR3 protein. The sample consists of roughly 230,000 distinct CDR3 sequences, over 9.5% of them appearing once. Sequenced input: blood, either unsorted or a sorted T cell fraction (not recorded which). This TCR was recovered from a male donor with ankylosing spondylitis or in good health (not recorded which). V gene TRBV12-3 or TRBV12-4 combines with J gene TRBJ1-1; the match to TRBD1 covers 11 bases. This CDR3 is CASSSTGQGAIEAFF. CDR3 DNA: TGTGCCAGCAGTTCTACCGGACAGGGGGCAATTGAAGCTTTCTTT.